A single sample is the source of the 5 T cell receptor beta chains below, sequenced in a study of blood T cell repertoires in COVID-19. The method was immunoSEQ multiplex PCR; TCRdb's version includes in-frame clones alone and lacks a portion of them. The sample has a few hundred thousand clones; 65% to 85% are singletons. Material for sequencing was peripheral blood. The source of these receptors is a woman aged 60-70 years with acute or convalescent COVID-19.

The rearrangement joins TRBV5-1 to TRBJ1-1; D possibly corresponds to TRBD1 (6 bases). The germline V and J ends were trimmed by 2 bases and 4 bases, with 9 bases remaining between them. CDR3 length: 13 residues. The germline V gene has CDR1 SGHRS and CDR2 YFSETQ. CDR3 in DNA: TGCGCCAGCAGCTTCGGGGGGGCCACTGAAGCTTTCTTT. Translating it yields CASSFGGATEAFF.

V and J are TRBV11-1 and TRBJ2-3; TRBD2 aligns across 7 bases. V shed 4 bases, J shed 15 bases, and the junction held 7 bases outside the gene matches. The CDR3 is made up of 11 amino acids. Germline CDR1 and CDR2: SGHAT and FQDESV (reference sequence). The CDR3 is CASSSGTIQYF. The CDR3 DNA is TGTGCCAGCAGCTCCGGGACTATCCAATATTTT.

This clone has just one count. This chain joins TRBV28 and TRBJ2-7; D may be TRBD1 (5 bases). V was shortened by 5 bases and J by 6 bases, with 20 bases between the two germline ends. CDR1 is MDHEN, CDR2 SYDVKM, per germline. This CDR3 is built from 15 residues. CDR3: CASSTTQVGPVEQYF. The DNA of the CDR3 is TGTGCCAGCAGTACAACACAGGTCGGGCCTGTCGAGCAGTACTTC.

This clone was found once. The V call is TRBV19, the J call TRBJ1-5; D gene unclear. The V and J ends lost 0 bases and 3 bases respectively, with 9 bases between them. This CDR3 region has 15 residues. Germline values: CDR1 LNHDA, CDR2 SQIVND (reference sequence). The DNA for the CDR3 is TGTGCCAGTAGTATAGAGGAGTTTAACAATCAGCCCCAGCATTTT. Translating gives CASSIEEFNNQPQHF. The entire variable domain, with the rest obtained from reference TRBV19 and TRBJ1-5, is as follows: DGGITQSPKYLFRKEGQNVTLSCEQNLNHDAMYWYRQDPGQGLRLIYYSQIVNDFQKGDIAEGYSVSREKKESFPLTVTSAQKNPTAFYLCASSIEEFNNQPQHFGDGTRLSIL.

This clone was counted once. This chain links TRBV19 with TRBJ1-2; 7 bases align to TRBD1. The CDR3 is made up of 11 amino acids. Germline lookup yields CDR1 LNHDA and CDR2 SQIVND (reference sequence). V lost 10 bases, J lost 5 bases, and 4 bases stayed unmatched. DNA of the CDR3: TGTGCCACCTCAGGGGGATATGGCTACACCTTC. It specifies CATSGGYGYTF.